The T cell receptor beta chain described here comes from a study of blood T cell repertoires in COVID-19 (dated by TCRdb to 2020 to 2021). For context, the study as a whole: Collaborator samples came from the United States, Italy and Spain and covered acute and convalescent phases of COVID-19. Where available, HLA class I and class II types were obtained from metadata supplied by the sample provider rather than from assay-based typing. A de-identified subject ID, COVID-19 status, age in years and sex were almost always included in the sample metadata. The samples were drawn from the first 160 participants of the ongoing ImmuneRACE study and from 1,254 subjects provided by 6 global collaborators. The repertoires were made available in a free public database intended to serve as a resource for research on the immune response to SARS-CoV-2. Subjects who had been exposed to COVID-19, were actively infected with it, or had recovered from it provided the deeply sampled blood TCRbeta repertoires that made up the dataset. The prospective study material was composed of cDNA or gDNA derived from T cells, B-cell-depleted T cells, or PBMCs.

TCRbeta CDR3 regions were amplified from genomic DNA by means of the immunoSEQ Assay, a bias-controlled multiplex PCR. On the authors' methods: Within the assay, amplification of reference gene primers was used to estimate how many nucleated cells each sample contained. To quantify the absolute abundance of each unique TCRbeta CDR3 rearrangement, sequence reads were collapsed and filtered. For each sample, productive Simpson clonality was calculated by taking the square root of Simpson's diversity index across productive rearrangements. TCRdb re-hosts the immuneACCESS table, in-frame sequences only. Its copies lack some clones; in the studies checked, an unresolved V gene accounts for under half of them, and the cause for the rest is not known. V and J calls and clone size are those listed in that table; D and trimming were worked out from the DNA. Across this sample there are about 140,000 clones, with more than 75% seen only once. Clones ranked in the top ten supply about 5.6% of the sample.

Broader findings and caveats from the paper: The amount of clinical and demographic metadata varied by source and participant and was provided uncurated.

The collaborating institutions used their own protocols to collect whole blood in K2EDTA tubes. For TCRbeta analysis, collaborators shipped samples as frozen whole blood, isolated PBMCs, or DNA extracted from either of those sample types. Details on this clone: This clone's antigen is unknown. No base qualities exist here, and no much larger clone lies one base off it.

The CDR3 spans 15 residues, from the cysteine through the phenylalanine. Only the CDR3 DNA is retained, 45 bases long and in frame from the first base. The germline V gene (reference sequence) yields LNHDA for CDR1 and SQIVND for CDR2. V loses 3 bases at its end and J loses 3 bases; junction bases beyond the gene matches: 5. The receptor comes from a human donor in a cohort sampled during active COVID-19. The chain is encoded by TRBV19 joined to TRBJ2-7, with 10 bases in between that match TRBD1. The sequenced sample was peripheral blood. The CDR3 has the sequence CASSIRDRGDYEQYF. The sequenced DNA is TGTGCCAGTAGTATCAGGGACAGGGGCGACTACGAGCAGTACTTC.